These 19 T cell receptor beta chains came from one sample sequenced in a study of T cells after yellow fever vaccination. Each CDR3 protein is one row after TCRdb ran MiXCR on the 5' RACE reads. This table has some 300,000 distinct CDR3 sequences, roughly 9% appearing once. Specimen: CD4+ T cells sorted from PBMCs, collected 5 days after the yellow fever booster vaccination. Every receptor here comes from a man between 18 and 35 years old who received the YFV17D yellow fever vaccine.

V is TRBV18 and J is TRBJ2-3; a possible D gene is TRBD2 (6 bases). Germline lookup yields CDR1 KGHSH and CDR2 LQKENI. V lost 3 bases and J lost 1, with 14 bases in between. CDR3 length equals 16 residues. The chain's CDR3 is CASSPLGGGGTDTQYF. The CDR3 nucleotides read TGTGCCAGCTCACCCCTGGGAGGTGGCGGCACAGATACGCAGTATTTT.

In its sample, this clonotype was seen many times. The V call is TRBV12-5, the J call TRBJ2-1; D is ambiguous. Between the trimmed V and J ends, which lost 3 bases and 9 bases, there was a span of 6 bases. Germline CDR1 LGHNT, CDR2 FRNRAP. The CDR3 spans 11 residues. CDR3 DNA: TGTGCTAGTGGTTTCTATGGTGAGCAGTTCTTC. Translating it yields CASGFYGEQFF.

This clonotype has at least ten counts. The chain recombines TRBV12-3 or TRBV12-4 with TRBJ2-7; a weak D match, TRBD2 (5 bases). V gave up 10 bases and J gave up 5 bases, with 18 bases separating them. The CDR3 sequence is 13 residues long. Here the CDR3 reads CAISRTSKNEQYF. The CDR3 nucleotides are TGTGCCATCTCAAGGACTTCGAAAAACGAGCAGTACTTC.

This clonotype occurred many times. This chain uses TRBV7-2 with TRBJ1-5; the D gene is possibly TRBD1 (5 bases). Germline V gene lookup returns CDR1 SGHTA and CDR2 FQGNSA. This CDR3 region has 15 residues. V lost 5 bases and J lost 3, with 14 bases in between. The CDR3 DNA follows: TGTGCCAGCAGCCTGACAGTGATTTTCAATCAGCCCCAGCATTTT. Encoded protein: CASSLTVIFNQPQHF.

There are a few counts of this clonotype. V usage is TRBV7-2 and J usage is TRBJ2-3; D gene ambiguous. The CDR3 is 17 residues long. V was cut by 5 bases and J by 2 bases, with 20 bases left in between. Germline lookup yields CDR1 SGHTA and CDR2 FQGNSA. Here the CDR3 reads CASSRIWAPTNTDTQYF. For the CDR3, the DNA is TGTGCCAGCAGCCGAATATGGGCACCGACAAACACAGATACGCAGTATTTT.

The sample holds a few counts of this clonotype. The V and J genes are TRBV11-2 and TRBJ2-7; D is possibly TRBD2 (6 bases). CDR3 size: 14 residues. V lost 4 bases and J 3 bases, leaving 13 bases between the germline ends. Germline lookup yields CDR1 SGHAT and CDR2 FQNNGV. As DNA, the CDR3 is TGTGCCAGCAGCTACCCGGGAGCCGACTACGAGCAGTACGTC. Its protein is CASSYPGADYEQYV.

V is TRBV6-6 and J is TRBJ1-1; unclear D gene. V was trimmed by 4 bases and J by 4 bases, leaving 13 bases between them. The CDR3 has 14 amino acids. From germline, CDR1 is MNHNY and CDR2 SVGAGI (reference sequence). The CDR3 spells CASSFVGKSTEAFF. The CDR3, as DNA: TGTGCCAGCAGTTTCGTGGGGAAGAGCACTGAAGCTTTCTTT.

The chain is built from TRBV6-6 and TRBJ1-2; D unresolved. The CDR3 has 15 residues. Trimming left V 7 bases short and J 6 bases short, with 21 bases between. The germline CDR1 and CDR2 sequences are MNHNY and SVGAGI (reference sequence). The CDR3 protein is CASTPLGRESHGYTF. The CDR3 coding sequence is TGTGCCAGCACCCCCCTCGGACGAGAATCCCATGGCTACACCTTC.

This clonotype is medium-sized in the sample. The V and J genes are TRBV12-3 or TRBV12-4 and TRBJ1-1; 10 bases fit TRBD1. V lost 3 bases, J lost 0 bases, and 16 bases stayed unmatched. The CDR3 spans 20 residues. CDR3 loop: CASSFLRGGTGDLVNTEAFF. The CDR3 DNA reads as TGTGCCAGCAGTTTTCTTAGGGGCGGGACAGGGGATCTCGTGAACACTGAAGCTTTCTTT.

This rearrangement joins TRBV7-3 to TRBJ2-1, with D hard to call. This CDR3 spans 15 amino acids. V lost 4 bases to trimming and J lost 9 bases, with 19 bases between them. Germline assignment: CDR1 SGHTA and CDR2 FQGTGA. CDR3 bases: TGTGCCAGCAGCTCCCTAGTCCGTGCTCCGGGTGAGCAGTTCTTC. It is translated as CASSSLVRAPGEQFF.

In regard to this clonotype: In this CDR3 the conserved last residue, phenylalanine or tryptophan, is missing, so a read error is likely. The limits of the CDR3 on the DNA are not certain, so only TCRdb's listed CDR3 is given. The chain uses TRBV4-3 and TRBJ1-2; TRBD1 is the table's D call and was not checked against the DNA. From its first to its last residue, the CDR3 has 15 amino acids. CDR1 and CDR2 from the germline V gene are LGHNA and YSLEER. The CDR3: CASSQEIGQGRRLHL.

This clonotype showed up many times. This chain joins TRBV7-3 and TRBJ2-7; either TRBD1 or TRBD2 may supply D (5 bases each). This CDR3 has 16 residues. Germline CDR1 SGHTA, CDR2 FQGTGA. The germline V and J ends were trimmed by 0 bases and 0 bases, with 12 bases remaining between them. The DNA for the CDR3 is TGTGCCAGCAGCTTAACGCCGGGACGCAACTCCTACGAGCAGTACTTC. This translates into CASSLTPGRNSYEQYF.

This clonotype was picked up many times. The rearrangement links TRBV18 to TRBJ2-1; D remains ambiguous. The CDR3 runs 12 residues. In germline, CDR1 is KGHSH, CDR2 LQKENI. Trimming shortened V by 2 bases and J by 5 bases, and 4 bases separated the two germline ends. The CDR3, as DNA: TGTGCCAGCTCACCATCCGACAATGAGCAGTTCTTC. Amino acids: CASSPSDNEQFF.

Only a few counts were recorded for this clonotype. The chain employs TRBV6-2 or TRBV6-3 and TRBJ2-3, with D perhaps matching TRBD2 (5 bases). From germline, CDR1 is MNHEY and CDR2 SVGEGT. The V gene lost 7 bases and the J gene lost 2 bases, with 19 bases spanning the gap. The CDR3 contains 16 residues. The CDR3 spells CASIHPRAGSTDTQYF. The CDR3 coding sequence is TGTGCCAGCATTCACCCGAGGGCAGGCTCCACAGATACGCAGTATTTT.

This clonotype was counted at least ten times. The gene calls are TRBV4-3 and TRBJ2-2; TRBD2 agrees at 8 bases. V shed 0 bases and J 8 bases; nucleotides not matched to a gene: 8. Germline loops: CDR1 LGHNA, CDR2 YSLEER. This CDR3 is built from 16 residues. Here the CDR3 DNA reads TGCGCCAGCAGCCAAGATCGGGCGCGGGGGGCTGGGGAGCTGTTTTTT. Translating it yields CASSQDRARGAGELFF.

In this sample, this clonotype turned up many times. The chain employs TRBV5-6 and TRBJ2-7; D is unclear. This CDR3 has 14 amino acids. Trimming cost V 5 bases and J 6 bases, with 18 bases left between them. Looked up from germline, CDR1 is SGHDT and CDR2 is YYEEEE. The CDR3 sequence: CASRNGFPGFEQYF. The CDR3 bases are TGTGCCAGCAGAAACGGGTTCCCGGGCTTCGAGCAGTACTTC. Based on the CDR3 plus reference TRBV5-6 and TRBJ2-7, the full variable domain is DAGVTQSPTHLIKTRGQQVTLRCSPKSGHDTVSWYQQALGQGPQFIFQYYEEEERQRGNFPDRFSGHQFPNYSSELNVNALLLGDSALYLCASRNGFPGFEQYFGPGTRLTVT.

The chain combines TRBV3-1 with TRBJ1-2; no firm D call. This CDR3 spans 14 amino acids. CDR1 is LGHDT, CDR2 YNNKEL, per germline (reference sequence). V was trimmed by 1 base and J by 2 bases, leaving 8 bases between them. For the CDR3, the DNA is TGTGCCAGCAGCCAAGGGCAGACCAACTATGGCTACACCTTC. It codes for CASSQGQTNYGYTF. The full variable domain, completed using reference TRBV3-1 and TRBJ1-2, is DTAVSQTPKYLVTQMGNDKSIKCEQNLGHDTMYWYKQDSKKFLKIMFSYNNKELIINETVPNRFSPKSPDKAHLNLHINSLELGDSAVYFCASSQGQTNYGYTFGSGTRLTVV.

The V call is TRBV5-1, the J call TRBJ1-1, with TRBD1 matching 10 bases. The CDR3 runs to 16 residues. V dropped 6 bases and J dropped 0; count of bases not matched to a gene: 8. CDR1 and CDR2 (germline): SGHRS, YFSETQ. The CDR3 DNA reads as TGCGCCAGCACACGACAGGGGGCCGCCATGAACACTGAAGCTTTCTTT. Protein sequence: CASTRQGAAMNTEAFF.

This clonotype was counted ten times or more. The rearrangement joins TRBV12-3 or TRBV12-4 to TRBJ1-4; 9 bases are a match to TRBD1. The CDR3 covers 13 residues. V trimming: 6 bases; J trimming: 8 bases; junction bases outside the gene matches: 4. CDR3: CASSPGTGEKLFF. DNA for the CDR3: TGTGCCAGCAGCCCCGGGACAGGGGAAAAACTGTTTTTT.